The sequence of this TCR beta chain was determined in a study of T-cell reconstitution after alpha-beta-depleted transplantation in children. Study findings and constraints: Two months or so post-transplant, alpha-beta T cells reportedly derived from several hundred expanded graft clones. A year post-transplant, T-cell counts and diversity derived mostly from newly produced T cells.

This CDR3 spans 19 amino acids. Trimming took off 1 base at V and 8 bases at J, with 27 bases between the two ends. Germline CDR1 LGHNA, CDR2 YSLEER. Unique molecular identifiers were incorporated into the prepared TCRbeta library. TCRdb called the PCR reads again in MiXCR, with one record for every CDR3 protein. The repertoire has a few hundred thousand distinct CDR3 sequences, 10% to 15% of them found once; the top ten carry 2.2%. In this sample, this clonotype turned up a few times. Its cognate antigen is unknown. This TCR came from a male patient younger than 18 who had a stem cell transplant for acute myeloid leukemia, so the T cells may come from the graft donor. The gene calls are TRBV4-3 and TRBJ2-1; a possible D gene is TRBD2 (5 bases). Sequenced here: PBMCs, mostly from graft donor cells, sampled 360 days after TCRalphabeta/CD19-depleted stem cell transplant. CDR3 residues: CASSQGIGDRVGPGDEQFF. CDR3 bases: TGCGCCAGCAGCCAAGGTATCGGGGATAGGGTAGGCCCTGGTGATGAGCAGTTCTTC.